This T cell receptor beta chain emerged from a study of high-grade serous ovarian cancer treatment subgroups. Regarding the study as a whole: Bulk tumor TCR sequencing gave no spatial information.

For this clone: Its antigen is currently unknown.

TCRdb's table, derived via immunoSEQ multiplex PCR, lists solely in-frame clones and lacks some. The sample has approximately 36,000 clones, 70% to 80% seen once. The CDR3 length is 17 residues. The junction had 8 bases not matched to a gene; V was cut back by 5 bases and J by 0 bases. Germline-derived CDR1 and CDR2 are SEHNR and FQNEAQ (reference sequence). Tumor tissue was taken before any definitive surgery or chemotherapy was given. The genes are TRBV7-9 and TRBJ2-7, with TRBD2 matching over 12 bases. Specimen: tumor tissue. The sequence came from a human donor with high-grade serous ovarian cancer. CDR3 DNA: TGTGCCAGCAGCCGTGGACTAGCGGGGATCAGCTCCTACGAGCAGTACTTC. It specifies CASSRGLAGISSYEQYF.